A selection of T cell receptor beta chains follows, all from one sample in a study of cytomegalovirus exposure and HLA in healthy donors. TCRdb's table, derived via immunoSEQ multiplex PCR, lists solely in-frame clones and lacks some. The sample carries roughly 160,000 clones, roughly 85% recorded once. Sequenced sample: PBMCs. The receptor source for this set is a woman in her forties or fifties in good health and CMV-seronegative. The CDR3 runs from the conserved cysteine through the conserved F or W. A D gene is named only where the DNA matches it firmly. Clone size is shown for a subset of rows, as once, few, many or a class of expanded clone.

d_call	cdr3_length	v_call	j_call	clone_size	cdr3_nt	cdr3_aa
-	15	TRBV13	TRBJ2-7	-	TGTGCCAGCAGCTTAGTCCCGGAGGGTCCCTACGAGCAGTACTTC	CASSLVPEGPYEQYF
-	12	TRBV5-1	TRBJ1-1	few	TGCGCCAGCAGCTCCCTCCGCACTGAAGCTTTCTTT	CASSSLRTEAFF
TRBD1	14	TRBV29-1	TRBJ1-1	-	TGCAGCGCCCTCGGAGGGGGCCCTAACACTGAAGCTTTCTTT	CSALGGGPNTEAFF
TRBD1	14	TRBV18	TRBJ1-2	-	TGTGCCAGCTCATTCGCGGGACAGTACTATGGCTACACCTTC	CASSFAGQYYGYTF
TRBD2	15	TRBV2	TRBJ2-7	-	TGTGCCAGCACCCTGGAGAGCGGGGGTTACTACGAGCAGTACTTC	CASTLESGGYYEQYF
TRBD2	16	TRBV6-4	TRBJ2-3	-	TGTGCCAGCAGCGAGACCGGGACTACCCTCACAGATACGCAGTATTTT	CASSETGTTLTDTQYF
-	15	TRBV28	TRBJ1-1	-	TGTGCCAGCAGTTCCCCGACAGCCGGGAACACTGAAGCTTTCTTT	CASSSPTAGNTEAFF
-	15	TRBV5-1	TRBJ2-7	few	TGCGCCAGCACAAACCGGGACTCGGGTTGGGAGGAGCAGTACTTC	CASTNRDSGWEEQYF
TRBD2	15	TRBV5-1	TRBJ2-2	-	TGCGCCAGCAGCTTCAGCGGGACGAACACCGGGGAGCTGTTTTTT	CASSFSGTNTGELFF
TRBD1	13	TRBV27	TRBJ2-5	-	TGTGCCAGCAGGACGGACAGGTGGGAGACCCAGTACTTC	CASRTDRWETQYF
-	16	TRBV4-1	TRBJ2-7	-	TGCGCCAGCAGCCAAGTGGGGGCGGTCCTCTCCTACGAGCAGTACTTC	CASSQVGAVLSYEQYF
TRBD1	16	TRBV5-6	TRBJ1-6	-	TGTGCCAGCAGCTTGGGGTTCGGGACAGGGAATTCACCCCTCCACTTT	CASSLGFGTGNSPLHF
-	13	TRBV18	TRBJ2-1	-	TGTGCCAGCTCATCAGGACTCTACAATGAGCAGTTCTTC	CASSSGLYNEQFF
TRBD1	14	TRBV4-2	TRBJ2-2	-	TGTGCCAGCAGCCGTAGCAGGGGGACCGGGGAGCTGTTTTTT	CASSRSRGTGELFF
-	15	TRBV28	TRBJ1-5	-	TGTGCCAGCAGTTTAGGGGGGTATAGCAATCAGCCCCAGCATTTT	CASSLGGYSNQPQHF
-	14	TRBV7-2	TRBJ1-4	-	TGTGCCAGCAGCTCCCTACAGGGCCGTGAAAAACTGTTTTTT	CASSSLQGREKLFF
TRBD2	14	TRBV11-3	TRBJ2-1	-	TGTGCCAGCAGCTTTAGCGGGAGTCACGGTGAGCAGTTCTTC	CASSFSGSHGEQFF
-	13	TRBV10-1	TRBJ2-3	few	TGCGCCAGCAGTGAGTCTCCGGGACTTACGCAGTATTTT	CASSESPGLTQYF
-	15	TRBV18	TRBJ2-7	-	TGTGCCAGCTCACCAAGACAGTTGGGAACAGGTGAGCAGTACTTC	CASSPRQLGTGEQYF
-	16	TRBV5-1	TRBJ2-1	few	TGCGCCAGCAGCTTTTCCGGGTCGATCTCCTACAATGAGCAGTTCTTC	CASSFSGSISYNEQFF
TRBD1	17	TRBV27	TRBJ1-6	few	TGTGCCAGCACTATACAGGGGCCCCCTCGGGATAATTCACCCCTCCACTTT	CASTIQGPPRDNSPLHF
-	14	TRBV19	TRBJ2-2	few	TGTGCCAGTAGCACTAGGGTGAACACCGGGGAGCTGTTTTTT	CASSTRVNTGELFF
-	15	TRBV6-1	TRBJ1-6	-	TGTGCCAGCAGTGAAGCGGGGGGTTTGAATTCACCCCTCCACTTT	CASSEAGGLNSPLHF
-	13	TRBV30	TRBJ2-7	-	TGTGCCTGGAGTGTGAACAGGGCCTACGAGCAGTACTTC	CAWSVNRAYEQYF
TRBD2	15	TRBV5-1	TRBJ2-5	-	TGCGCCAGCAGCTATAGCGGGCTGGAACAAGAGACCCAGTACTTC	CASSYSGLEQETQYF
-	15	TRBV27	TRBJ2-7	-	TGTGCCAGCAGTCCCCGCAGACTTTTCTCCTACGAGCAGTACTTC	CASSPRRLFSYEQYF
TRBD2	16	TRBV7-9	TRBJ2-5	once	TGTGCCAGCAGCCCAGGACTAGCGGGAGGGGTAGAGACCCAGTACTTC	CASSPGLAGGVETQYF
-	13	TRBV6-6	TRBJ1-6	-	TGTGCCAGCAGTTCCGAGCCTAATTCACCCCTCCACTTT	CASSSEPNSPLHF
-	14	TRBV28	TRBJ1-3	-	TGTGCCAGCAGTATAGGGGCTTCTCAGGGCACCATATATTTT	CASSIGASQGTIYF
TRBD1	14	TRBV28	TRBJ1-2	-	TGTGCCAGCAGCCGACTCGGGACAGCGCCGGGCTACACCTTC	CASSRLGTAPGYTF
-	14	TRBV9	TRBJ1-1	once	TGTGCCAGCAGCCCGGAGCAAATGAACACTGAAGCTTTCTTT	CASSPEQMNTEAFF
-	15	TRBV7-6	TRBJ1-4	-	TGTGCCAGCAGCTTCCACGAGTCAACTAATGAAAAACTGTTTTTT	CASSFHESTNEKLFF
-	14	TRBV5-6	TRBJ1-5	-	TGTGCCAGCAGCGCTCGCTCTAACAATCAGCCCCAGCATTTT	CASSARSNNQPQHF
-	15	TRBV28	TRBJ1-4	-	TGTGTCAGCAGTTTATTGGGGCAGGAACCAATTCTGCCGTTTTTT	CVSSLLGQEPILPFF
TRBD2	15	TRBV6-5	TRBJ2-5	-	TGTGCCAGCAGTTTGAGGCTAGCGGGAAGTGAGACCCAGTACTTC	CASSLRLAGSETQYF
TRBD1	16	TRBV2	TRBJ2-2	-	TGTGCCAGCAGCCCCCAGGACAGGGCGAACACCGGGGAGCTGTTTTTT	CASSPQDRANTGELFF
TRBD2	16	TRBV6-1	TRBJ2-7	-	TGTGCCAGCAGTGAAGGAGCGGGAGTCAGGTCCTACGAGCAGTACTTC	CASSEGAGVRSYEQYF